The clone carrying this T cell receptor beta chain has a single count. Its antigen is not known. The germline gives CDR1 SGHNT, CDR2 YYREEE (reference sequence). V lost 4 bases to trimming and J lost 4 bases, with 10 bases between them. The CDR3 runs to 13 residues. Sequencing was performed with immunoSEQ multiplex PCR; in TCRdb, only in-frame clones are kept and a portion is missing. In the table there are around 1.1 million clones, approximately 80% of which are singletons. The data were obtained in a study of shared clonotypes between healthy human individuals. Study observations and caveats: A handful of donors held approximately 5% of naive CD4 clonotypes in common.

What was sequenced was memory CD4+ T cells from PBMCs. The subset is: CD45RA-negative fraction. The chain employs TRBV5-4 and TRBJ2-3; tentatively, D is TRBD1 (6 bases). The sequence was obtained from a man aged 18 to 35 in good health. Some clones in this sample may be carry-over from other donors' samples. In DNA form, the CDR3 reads TGTGCCAGCAGCCCCAACAGGGCAGATACGCAGTATTTT. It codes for CASSPNRADTQYF.